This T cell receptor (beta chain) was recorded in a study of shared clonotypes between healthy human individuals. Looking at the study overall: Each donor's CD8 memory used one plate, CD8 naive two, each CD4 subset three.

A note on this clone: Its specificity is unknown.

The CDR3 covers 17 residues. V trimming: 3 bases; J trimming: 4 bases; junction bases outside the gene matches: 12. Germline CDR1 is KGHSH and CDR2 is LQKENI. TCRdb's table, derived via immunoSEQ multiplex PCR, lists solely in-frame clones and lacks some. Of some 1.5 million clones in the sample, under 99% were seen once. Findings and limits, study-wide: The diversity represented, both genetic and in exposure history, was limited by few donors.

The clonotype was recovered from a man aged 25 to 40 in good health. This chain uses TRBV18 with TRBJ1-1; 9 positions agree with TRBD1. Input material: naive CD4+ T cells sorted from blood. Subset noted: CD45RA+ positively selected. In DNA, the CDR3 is TGTGCCAGCTCACCGCCGGGACAGGGCTTTAGGGGCACTGAAGCTTTCTTT. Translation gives CASSPPGQGFRGTEAFF.